Listed below are T cell receptor beta chains from one sample, sequenced in a study of blood T cell repertoires in COVID-19. Clones were read by immunoSEQ multiplex PCR, and TCRdb kept only the in-frame ones, dropping some. This sample has 70,000 to 90,000 clones, with roughly 80% found just once. Sequencing was performed on peripheral blood. The receptors originated from a man between 65 and 85 years old with acute or convalescent COVID-19. The CDR3 runs from the conserved cysteine through the conserved F or W. The D gene is left open where the match is weak. Clone size is shown for a subset of rows, as once, few, many or a class of expanded clone.

V gene	clone size	J gene	D gene	CDR3 DNA	CDR3 protein
TRBV14	once	TRBJ1-1	TRBD1	TGTGCCAGCCCCAGAGGGACAGCGAACACTGAAGCTTTCTTT	CASPRGTANTEAFF
TRBV9	-	TRBJ1-2	TRBD1	TGTGCCAGCAGCGTAGGACAGGGGGTTGGCTATGGCTACACCTTC	CASSVGQGVGYGYTF
TRBV2	few	TRBJ1-1	-	TGTGCCAGCAGTGTAGCCGCACAGGGCCGCACTGAAGCTTTCTTT	CASSVAAQGRTEAFF
TRBV4-1	-	TRBJ2-1	TRBD2	TGCGCCAGCAGCCAAGAGTTTAGCGGGGGCCACAAAGAGCAGTTCTTC	CASSQEFSGGHKEQFF
TRBV30	few	TRBJ1-6	-	TGTGCCTGGAAGTGGCAGGGGAATTCACCCCTCCACTTT	CAWKWQGNSPLHF
TRBV3-1/TRBV3-2	-	TRBJ1-5	TRBD1	TGTGCCAGCAGCCACGGGACAGGGTTTGGCAGCAATCAGCCCCAGCATTTT	CASSHGTGFGSNQPQHF
TRBV7-9	-	TRBJ1-1	TRBD1	TGTGCCAGCAGCTTCAAAGGGGGCAACACTGAAGCTTTCTTT	CASSFKGGNTEAFF
TRBV27	many	TRBJ1-2	-	TGTGCCAGCAGTCCCCCAGGACAGACCCACTATGGCTACACCTTC	CASSPPGQTHYGYTF
TRBV9	-	TRBJ2-1	-	TGTGCCAGCAGCGTCGGGGGAGAGATGAGGACTGAGCAGTTCTTC	CASSVGGEMRTEQFF
TRBV6-4	-	TRBJ2-3	-	TGTGCCAGCAGTGACGCGCAGGGAAACACAGATACGCAGTATTTT	CASSDAQGNTDTQYF
TRBV11-2	once	TRBJ2-2	-	TGTGCCAGCAGCTTAAACGGGGATTCAGACACCGGGGAGCTGTTTTTT	CASSLNGDSDTGELFF
TRBV28	-	TRBJ1-5	-	TGTGCCAGCAGTTTAGCTACCAGGGGCAATCAGCCCCAGCATTTT	CASSLATRGNQPQHF
TRBV5-1	-	TRBJ2-2	-	TGCGCCAGCAGCTTAGAAGGGGCCGGGGAGCTGTTTTTT	CASSLEGAGELFF
TRBV6-5	-	TRBJ2-1	TRBD2	TGTGCCAGCACCACCCGGGGGGGCAATGAGCAGTTCTTC	CASTTRGGNEQFF
TRBV6-5	-	TRBJ1-1	TRBD1	TGTGCCAGCAGTCTACTGACAGGGCAAATTAATGAGGCTTTCTTT	CASSLLTGQINEAFF
TRBV4-1	-	TRBJ1-3	TRBD1	TGCGCCAGCAGCCCCAGAGCGTGGGACAGCTCTGGAAACACCATATATTTT	CASSPRAWDSSGNTIYF
TRBV6-6	-	TRBJ1-1	-	TGTGCCAGCAGTGGGGATAGGACATTCAACACTGAAGCTTTCTTT	CASSGDRTFNTEAFF
TRBV2	-	TRBJ1-1	TRBD1	TGTGCCAGCAACAGGGGCCGGGGGAACACTGAAGCTTTCTTT	CASNRGRGNTEAFF
TRBV4-2	-	TRBJ1-6	-	TGTGCCAGCAGCCAAACACGGGTTAATTCACCCCTCCACTTT	CASSQTRVNSPLHF
TRBV7-9	-	TRBJ2-3	-	TGTGCCAGCAGCTTATCCTCAGATACGCAGTATTTT	CASSLSSDTQYF
TRBV5-4	-	TRBJ2-2	TRBD1	TGTGCCAGCAGCACAAGACAGGGGAGCACCGGGGAGCTGTTTTTT	CASSTRQGSTGELFF